This T cell receptor beta chain was profiled in a study of blood T cells in healthy people across ages. Across the whole study: Template switching picked up about one barcoded beta molecule for each two T cells.

Study-level findings and limits: The authors considered diversity estimates from one million T cells to be underestimates. Per million T cells, the diversity of TCR beta decreased roughly linearly as age advanced.

Remarks on this clonotype: Antigen: not known.

A second roughly 6 to 12 cycle PCR used barcoded and J-beta primers. Via MiXCR, TCRdb re-called the 5' RACE reads, giving one row per CDR3 protein. The top ten hold around 11% of the sample, which has 1.6 million or so distinct CDR3 sequences, about 35% seen once. V dropped 4 bases and J dropped 3 bases, with 16 bases sitting between them. The CDR3 is 14 amino acids. Germline CDR1 reads SQVTM; CDR2 reads ANQGSEA. The study drew donors from healthy Caucasian individuals in Russia aged roughly 6 to 90. The sequencing input was blood. The chain links TRBV29-1 to TRBJ2-7; D is ambiguous. This clonotype was sampled from a woman in her twenties or thirties in good health. CDR3 in amino acids: CSVVAGPSFYEQYF. In DNA form, the CDR3 reads TGCAGCGTTGTGGCCGGGCCCTCATTCTACGAGCAGTACTTC.